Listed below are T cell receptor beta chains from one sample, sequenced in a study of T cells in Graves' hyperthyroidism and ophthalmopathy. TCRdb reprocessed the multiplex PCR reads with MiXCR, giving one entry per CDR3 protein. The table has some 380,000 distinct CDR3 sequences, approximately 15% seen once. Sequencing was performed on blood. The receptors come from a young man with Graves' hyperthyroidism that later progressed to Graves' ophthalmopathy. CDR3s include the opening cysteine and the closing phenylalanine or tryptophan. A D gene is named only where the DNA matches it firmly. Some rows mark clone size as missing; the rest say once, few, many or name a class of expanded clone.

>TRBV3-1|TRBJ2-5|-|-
CASSQLAGGAKTQYF
TGTGCCAGCAGCCAACTGGCCGGCGGGGCCAAGACCCAGTACTTC
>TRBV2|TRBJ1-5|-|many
CASKGEVGNQPQHF
TGTGCCAGCAAAGGGGAGGTGGGCAATCAGCCCCAGCATTTT
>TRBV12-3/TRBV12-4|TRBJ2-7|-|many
CASSLSGGGEQYF
TGTGCCAGCAGTCTTTCGGGGGGCGGGGAGCAGTACTTC
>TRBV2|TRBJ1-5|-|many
CASSGGQLNQPQHF
TGTGCCAGCAGTGGTGGACAGCTCAATCAGCCCCAGCATTTT
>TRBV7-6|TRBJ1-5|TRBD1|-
CASSLAWGQGKGNQPQHF
TGTGCCAGCAGCTTAGCCTGGGGACAGGGAAAGGGGAATCAGCCCCAGCATTTT
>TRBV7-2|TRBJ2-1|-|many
CASSLGVSSYNEQFF
TGTGCCAGCAGCTTAGGGGTAAGCTCCTACAATGAGCAGTTCTTC
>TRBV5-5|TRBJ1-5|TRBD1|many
CASSVTGGSSNQPQHF
TGTGCCAGCAGCGTTACAGGGGGCTCTAGCAATCAGCCCCAGCATTTT
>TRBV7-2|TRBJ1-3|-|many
CASSLSRATSGNTIYF
TGTGCCAGCAGCTTGTCCAGGGCGACCTCTGGAAACACCATATATTTT
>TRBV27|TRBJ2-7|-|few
CASSFYGHSSYEQYF
TGTGCCAGCAGTTTTTATGGACACAGCTCCTACGAGCAGTACTTC
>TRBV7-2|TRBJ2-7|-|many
CASSLDGVGDSYEQYF
TGTGCCAGCAGCTTAGATGGGGTTGGGGACTCCTACGAGCAGTACTTC
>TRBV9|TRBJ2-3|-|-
CASSAPQPSTDTQYF
TGTGCCAGCAGCGCACCACAGCCCTCCACAGATACGCAGTATTTT
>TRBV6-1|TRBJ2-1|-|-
CASSLDRLVYNEQFF
TGTGCCAGCAGCCTCGACAGGTTGGTGTACAATGAGCAGTTCTTC
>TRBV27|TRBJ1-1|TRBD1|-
CASSFLRGRAEAFF
TGTGCCAGCAGTTTCCTCAGGGGGCGGGCTGAAGCTTTCTTT
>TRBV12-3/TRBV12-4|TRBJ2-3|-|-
CASSFIPSGEDTQYF
TGTGCCAGCAGTTTCATCCCCTCGGGGGAAGATACGCAGTATTTT
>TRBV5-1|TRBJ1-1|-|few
CASSLEARVEAFF
TGCGCCAGCAGCTTGGAGGCCAGGGTGGAAGCTTTCTTT
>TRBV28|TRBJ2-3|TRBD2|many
CASGTSGGARVDTQYF
TGTGCCAGCGGGACTAGCGGGGGGGCCAGGGTAGATACGCAGTATTTT
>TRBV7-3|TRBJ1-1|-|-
CASSLTFGAEAFF
TGTGCCAGCAGCTTAACTTTTGGGGCTGAAGCTTTCTTT
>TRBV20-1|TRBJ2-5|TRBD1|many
CSFPGQEETQYF
TGCAGTTTTCCGGGACAGGAAGAGACCCAGTACTTC
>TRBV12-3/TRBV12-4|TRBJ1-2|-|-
CASSFKVFNSIYGYTF
TGTGCCAGCAGTTTTAAGGTGTTCAACAGTATCTATGGCTACACCTTC
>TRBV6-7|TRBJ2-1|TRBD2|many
CASSSGLAGAYNEQFF
TGTGCCAGCAGTTCTGGACTAGCGGGGGCTTACAATGAGCAGTTCTTC
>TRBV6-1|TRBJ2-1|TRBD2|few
CASTPRTSIDEQFF
TGTGCCAGCACTCCCCGGACTAGTATCGATGAGCAGTTCTTC
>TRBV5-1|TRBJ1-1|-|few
CASSLDGDYTEAFF
TGCGCCAGCAGCTTGGATGGGGATTATACTGAAGCTTTCTTT
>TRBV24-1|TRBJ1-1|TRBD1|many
CATSQGAEAFF
TGTGCCACCAGCCAGGGGGCTGAAGCTTTCTTT
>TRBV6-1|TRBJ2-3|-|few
CASSNWGRSTDTQYF
TGTGCCAGCAGCAACTGGGGCAGATCCACAGATACGCAGTATTTT
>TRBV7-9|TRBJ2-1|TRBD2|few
CASGKLAGSYNEQFF
TGTGCCAGCGGCAAACTAGCGGGCTCCTACAATGAGCAGTTCTTC
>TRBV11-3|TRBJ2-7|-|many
CASSWTGGEQYF
TGTGCCAGCAGCTGGACGGGCGGAGAGCAGTACTTC
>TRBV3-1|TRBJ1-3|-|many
CASSAGFPSGNTIYF
TGTGCCAGCAGTGCAGGGTTCCCCTCTGGAAACACCATATATTTT
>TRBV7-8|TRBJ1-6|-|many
CASSLTGVNSPLHF
TGTGCCAGCAGCCTAACGGGGGTGAATTCACCCCTCCACTTT
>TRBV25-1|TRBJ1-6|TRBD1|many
CASSETDRVTYNSPLHF
TGTGCCAGCAGTGAAACGGACAGGGTAACCTATAATTCACCCCTCCACTTT
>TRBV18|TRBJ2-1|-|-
CASSAPVTYNEQFF
TGTGCCAGCTCAGCCCCTGTCACTTACAATGAGCAGTTCTTC
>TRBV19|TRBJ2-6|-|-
CASSTSGANVLTF
TGTGCCAGTAGTACCTCTGGGGCCAACGTCCTGACTTTC
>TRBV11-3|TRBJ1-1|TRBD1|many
CASSPPGTGNTEAFF
TGTGCCAGCAGCCCCCCCGGGACAGGGAACACTGAAGCTTTCTTT
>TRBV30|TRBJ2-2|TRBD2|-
CAWSVGLAPDGELFF
TGTGCCTGGAGTGTCGGACTAGCCCCGGACGGGGAGCTGTTTTTT
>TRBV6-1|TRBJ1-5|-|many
CASRPGDHQPQHF
TGTGCCAGCAGGCCAGGGGACCATCAGCCCCAGCATTTT
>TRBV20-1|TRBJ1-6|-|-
CSAGYNSPLHF
TGCAGTGCTGGTTATAATTCACCCCTCCACTTT
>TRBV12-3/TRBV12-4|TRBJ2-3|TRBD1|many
CASSYRDRPSAPTDTQYF
TGTGCCAGCAGCTACCGGGACAGACCCTCCGCTCCCACAGATACGCAGTATTTT
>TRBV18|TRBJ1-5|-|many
CASSPEVHQPQHF
TGTGCCAGCTCACCAGAGGTCCATCAGCCCCAGCATTTT
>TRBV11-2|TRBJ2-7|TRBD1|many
CASSTSTGFGEQYF
TGTGCCAGCAGCACATCGACAGGGTTCGGTGAGCAGTACTTC
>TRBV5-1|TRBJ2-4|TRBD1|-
CASSSTGRKNIQYF
TGCGCCAGCAGCTCGACAGGGCGGAAAAACATTCAGTACTTC
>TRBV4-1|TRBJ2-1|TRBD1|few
CASSQGRGWYNEQFF
TGCGCCAGCAGCCAGGGCAGGGGGTGGTACAATGAGCAGTTCTTC
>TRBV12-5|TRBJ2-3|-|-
CASGLVLGGFTDTQYF
TGTGCTAGTGGTTTGGTACTCGGGGGCTTCACAGATACGCAGTATTTT
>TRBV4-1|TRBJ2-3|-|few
CASSHLRFSTDTQYF
TGCGCCAGCAGCCACCTTAGATTCAGCACAGATACGCAGTATTTT
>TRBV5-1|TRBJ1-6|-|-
CASSPLPGAQISPLHF
TGCGCCAGCAGCCCCTTACCGGGGGCGCAAATTTCACCCCTCCACTTT
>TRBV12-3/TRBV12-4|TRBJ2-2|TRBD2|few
CASGWGGGAGELFF
TGTGCCAGCGGATGGGGCGGGGGGGCCGGGGAGCTGTTTTTT
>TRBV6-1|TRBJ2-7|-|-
CANARGTSYEQYF
TGTGCCAACGCCCGGGGGACGTCCTACGAGCAGTACTTC
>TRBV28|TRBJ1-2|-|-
CASSLTGQIYGYTF
TGTGCCAGCAGTTTAACAGGACAAATATATGGCTACACCTTC
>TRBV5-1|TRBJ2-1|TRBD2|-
CASSLDIGGAYNEQFF
TGCGCCAGCAGCTTGGATATCGGGGGGGCCTACAATGAGCAGTTCTTC
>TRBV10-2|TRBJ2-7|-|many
CASSDGQRYEQYF
TGCGCCAGCAGTGATGGACAGAGGTACGAGCAGTACTTC
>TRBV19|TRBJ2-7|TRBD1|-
CASTPSASGQGRNEQYF
TGTGCCAGTACCCCCTCGGCCTCGGGACAGGGTAGGAACGAGCAGTACTTC
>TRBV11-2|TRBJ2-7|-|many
CASSLEAEQYF
TGTGCCAGCAGCTTAGAGGCGGAGCAGTACTTC
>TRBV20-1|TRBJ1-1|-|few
CSARNTEAFF
TGCAGTGCTAGAAACACTGAAGCTTTCTTT
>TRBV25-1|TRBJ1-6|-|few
CASSEYKGSDNSPLHF
TGTGCCAGCAGTGAATATAAGGGAAGCGATAATTCACCCCTCCACTTT
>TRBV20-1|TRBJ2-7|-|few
CSARDRKGHTSHEQYF
TGCAGTGCTAGAGATCGAAAAGGCCACACCTCCCACGAGCAGTACTTC
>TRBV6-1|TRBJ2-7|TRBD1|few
CASSPTGGIRNEQYF
TGTGCCAGCAGTCCGACAGGGGGCATCCGGAACGAGCAGTACTTC
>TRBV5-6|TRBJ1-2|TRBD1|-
CASSSGQGTNYGYTF
TGTGCCAGCAGCTCCGGACAGGGGACGAACTATGGCTACACCTTC
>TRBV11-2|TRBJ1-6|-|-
CASRDIQGSDYNSPLHF
TGTGCCAGCAGGGATATACAGGGCTCAGACTATAATTCACCCCTCCACTTT
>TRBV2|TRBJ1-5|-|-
CASSIGRGGRYNQPQHF
TGTGCCAGCAGTATTGGACGGGGGGGACGGTACAATCAGCCCCAGCATTTT
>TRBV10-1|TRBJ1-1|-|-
CASSDGNIRGKNTEAFF
TGCGCCAGCAGTGATGGGAATATCCGGGGCAAGAACACTGAAGCTTTCTTT
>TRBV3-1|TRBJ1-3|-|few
CASSRTVEVGVLYF
TGTGCCAGCAGCCGTACGGTGGAGGTGGGAGTCCTATATTTT